This T cell receptor beta chain came from a study of blood T cells in healthy people across ages. This clonotype appeared a few times. A J-beta primer mix and a sample-barcoded 5' primer were used in a second PCR of about 6 to 12 cycles. In TCRdb, the 5' RACE reads were re-called with MiXCR into one record per CDR3 protein. This sample yields over 1,500,000 distinct CDR3 sequences, of which roughly 50% are seen a single time; approximately 2% belongs to the top ten. Every sample gave at least 5 micrograms of total RNA when it was extracted. The germline gives CDR1 SGHRS, CDR2 YFSETQ. V lost 2 bases and J lost 6; bases outside the gene matches: 11. CDR3 length equals 16 residues.

The V and J genes are TRBV5-1 and TRBJ2-7; 10 nucleotides align to TRBD1. Sequencing was performed on blood. This receptor was identified in a woman between 35 and 50 years old in good health. CDR3 DNA sequence: TGCGCCAGCAGCTTAAAACCGGGACAGGGGTTTGTCGAGCAGTACTTC. As protein: CASSLKPGQGFVEQYF.